There are a few counts of the clone carrying this T cell receptor beta chain. No antigen is known for it. Heparinised blood was drawn once per donor, averaging around 120 mL. The junction had 1 base not matched to a gene; V was cut back by 3 bases and J by 0 bases. The CDR3 runs to 15 residues. Germline V gives CDR1 SGDLS, CDR2 YYNGEE. The data were obtained in a study of beta chain features in type 1 diabetes. Sequencing targeted expressed TCRB transcripts, as all isolated RNA had been reverse transcribed. This table comes from immunoSEQ multiplex PCR, and its TCRdb copy is limited to in-frame clones, with some not included. Here the sample spans 250,000 to 300,000 clones, around 15% being singletons. Study results and caveats: Among patients with Type 1 diabetes, TCRB CDR3s were moderately but significantly shorter in every one of the four CD4+ subsets. PCR may have favored shorter templates equally in patients and controls.

The receptor comes from a man under 40 with type 1 diabetes. Sequencing was done on a sample of naive CD4+ T cells from blood. This chain uses TRBV9 with TRBJ2-1, with 9 bases matching TRBD1. The CDR3 DNA reads TGTGCCAGCAGCGGGGGACAGGGCTCCTACAATGAGCAGTTCTTC. This encodes CASSGGQGSYNEQFF.